The clone carrying this T cell receptor beta chain was counted a few times. Its target is not known. This record belongs to a study of blood T cells in healthy people across ages. Peripheral blood samples of approximately 10 milliliters were drawn from each donor. Total RNA extraction produced at least 5 micrograms (per sample) for the study. The germline gives CDR1 SGHRS, CDR2 YFSETQ. This CDR3 has 14 residues. The V end lost 0 bases, the J end lost 5 bases, and 8 bases lay between the germline ends. Together with a sample-barcoded 5' primer, a J-beta primer mix was included in a second PCR lasting roughly 6 to 12 cycles. TCRdb called the 5' RACE reads again in MiXCR, with one record for every CDR3 protein. The sample records 550,000 to 750,000 distinct CDR3 sequences, around 21% being singletons. Findings of the study overall: Any conclusive comparison of naive versus antigen-experienced cells was prevented by using unsorted PBMCs.

This TCR derives from a man in his 70s in good health. Material for sequencing was blood. The genes are TRBV5-1 and TRBJ1-4; D remains ambiguous. CDR3 DNA sequence: TGCGCCAGCAGCTTGGGGGCTTTAAATGAAAAACTGTTTTTT. Protein: CASSLGALNEKLFF.